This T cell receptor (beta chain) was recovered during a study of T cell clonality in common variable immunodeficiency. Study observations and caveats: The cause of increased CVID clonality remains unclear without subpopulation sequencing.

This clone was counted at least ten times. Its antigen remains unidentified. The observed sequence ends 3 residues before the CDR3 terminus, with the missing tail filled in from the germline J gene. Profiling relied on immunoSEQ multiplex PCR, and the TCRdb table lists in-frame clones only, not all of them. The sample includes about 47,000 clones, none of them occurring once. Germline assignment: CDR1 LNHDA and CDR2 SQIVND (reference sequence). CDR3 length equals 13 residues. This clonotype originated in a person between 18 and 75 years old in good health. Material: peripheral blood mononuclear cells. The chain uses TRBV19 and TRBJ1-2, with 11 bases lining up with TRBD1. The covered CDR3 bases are TGTGCCAGTAGTCGGGACAGGGGGTCCGGC. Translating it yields CASSRDRGSG. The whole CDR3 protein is CASSRDRGSGYTF.